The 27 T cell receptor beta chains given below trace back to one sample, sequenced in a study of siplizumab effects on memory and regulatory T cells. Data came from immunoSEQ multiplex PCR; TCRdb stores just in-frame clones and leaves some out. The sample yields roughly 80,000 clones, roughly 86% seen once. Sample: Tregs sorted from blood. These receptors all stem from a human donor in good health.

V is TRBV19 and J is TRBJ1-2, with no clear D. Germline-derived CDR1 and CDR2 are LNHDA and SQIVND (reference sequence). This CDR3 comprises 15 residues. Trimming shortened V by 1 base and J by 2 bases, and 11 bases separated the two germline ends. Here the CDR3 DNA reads TGTGCCAGTAGTATAGGAGGCACCCTAAACTATGGCTACACCTTC. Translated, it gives CASSIGGTLNYGYTF.

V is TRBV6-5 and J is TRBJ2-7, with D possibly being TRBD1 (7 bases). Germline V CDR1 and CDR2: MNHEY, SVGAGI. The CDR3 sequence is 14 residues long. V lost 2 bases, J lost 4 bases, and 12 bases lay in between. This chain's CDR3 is CASSYKAGGYEQYF. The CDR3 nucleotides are TGTGCCAGCAGTTACAAGGCAGGGGGGTACGAGCAGTACTTC.

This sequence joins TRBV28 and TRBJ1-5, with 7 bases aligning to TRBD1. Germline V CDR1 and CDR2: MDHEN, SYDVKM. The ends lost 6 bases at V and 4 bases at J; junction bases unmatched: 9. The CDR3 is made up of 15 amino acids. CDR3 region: CASSLPDRKNQPQHF. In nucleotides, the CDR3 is TGTGCCAGCAGCCTCCCGGACAGGAAAAATCAGCCCCAGCATTTT.

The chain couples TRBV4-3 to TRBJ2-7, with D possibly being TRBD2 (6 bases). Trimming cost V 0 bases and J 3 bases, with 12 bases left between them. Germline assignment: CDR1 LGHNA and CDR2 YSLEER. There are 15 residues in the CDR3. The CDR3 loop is CASSQEWRGYYEQYF. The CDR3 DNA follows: TGCGCCAGCAGCCAAGAGTGGAGGGGATACTACGAGCAGTACTTC.

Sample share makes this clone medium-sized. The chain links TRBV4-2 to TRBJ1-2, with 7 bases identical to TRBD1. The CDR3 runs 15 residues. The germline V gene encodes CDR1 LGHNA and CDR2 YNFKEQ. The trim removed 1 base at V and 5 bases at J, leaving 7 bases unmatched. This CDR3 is CASSQGLGTAYGYTF. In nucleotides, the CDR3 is TGTGCCAGCAGCCAAGGTTTGGGGACAGCATATGGCTACACCTTC.

DNA for the CDR3: TGTGCCAGTAGTAGGGCTAGGGACGTCGCAAGCTCCTATAATTCACCCCTCCACTTT. Protein: CASSRARDVASSYNSPLHF. This rearrangement joins TRBV19 to TRBJ1-6, with D possibly being TRBD1 (5 bases). This CDR3 has 19 residues. Trimming shortened V by 4 bases and J by 0 bases, and 19 bases separated the two germline ends. Germline assignment: CDR1 LNHDA and CDR2 SQIVND (reference sequence).

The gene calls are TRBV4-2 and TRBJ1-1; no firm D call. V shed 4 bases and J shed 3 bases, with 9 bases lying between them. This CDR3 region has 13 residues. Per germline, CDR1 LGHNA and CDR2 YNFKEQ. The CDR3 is CASSLSWDTEAFF. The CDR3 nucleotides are TGTGCCAGCAGCCTATCCTGGGACACTGAAGCTTTCTTT.

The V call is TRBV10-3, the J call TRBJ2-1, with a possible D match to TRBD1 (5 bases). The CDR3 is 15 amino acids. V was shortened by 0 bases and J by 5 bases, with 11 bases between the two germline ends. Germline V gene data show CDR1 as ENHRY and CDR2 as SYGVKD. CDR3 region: CAISESTAGNNEQFF. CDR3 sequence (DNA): TGTGCCATCAGTGAGTCGACTGCAGGGAACAATGAGCAGTTCTTC.

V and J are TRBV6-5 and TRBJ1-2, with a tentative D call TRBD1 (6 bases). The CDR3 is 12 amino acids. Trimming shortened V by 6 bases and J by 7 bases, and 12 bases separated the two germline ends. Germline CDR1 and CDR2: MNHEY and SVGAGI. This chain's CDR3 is CASSDTGLGYTF. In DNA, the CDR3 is TGTGCCAGCAGCGACACAGGGCTTGGCTACACCTTC.

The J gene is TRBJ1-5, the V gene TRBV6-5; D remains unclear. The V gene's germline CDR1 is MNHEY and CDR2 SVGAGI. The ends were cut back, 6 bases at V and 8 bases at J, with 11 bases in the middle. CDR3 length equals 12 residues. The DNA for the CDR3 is TGTGCCAGCAGCCCGATGCGGGAGCCCCAGCATTTT. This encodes CASSPMREPQHF.

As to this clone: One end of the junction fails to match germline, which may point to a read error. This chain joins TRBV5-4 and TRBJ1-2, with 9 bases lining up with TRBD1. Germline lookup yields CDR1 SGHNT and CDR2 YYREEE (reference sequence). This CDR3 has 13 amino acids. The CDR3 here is CAGSLDRGYGYTF. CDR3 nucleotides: TGTGCCGGCAGCTTGGACAGGGGCTATGGCTACACCTTC.

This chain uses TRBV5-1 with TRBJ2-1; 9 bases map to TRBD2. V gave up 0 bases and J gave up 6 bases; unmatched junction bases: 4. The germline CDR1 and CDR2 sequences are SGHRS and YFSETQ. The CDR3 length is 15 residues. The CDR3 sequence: CASSLASRGGNEQFF. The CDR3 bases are TGCGCCAGCAGCTTGGCCTCGCGGGGGGGCAATGAGCAGTTCTTC. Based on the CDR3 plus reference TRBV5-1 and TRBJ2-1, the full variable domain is KAGVTQTPRYLIKTRGQQVTLSCSPISGHRSVSWYQQTPGQGLQFLFEYFSETQRNKGNFPGRFSGRQFSNSRSEMNVSTLELGDSALYLCASSLASRGGNEQFFGPGTRLTVL.

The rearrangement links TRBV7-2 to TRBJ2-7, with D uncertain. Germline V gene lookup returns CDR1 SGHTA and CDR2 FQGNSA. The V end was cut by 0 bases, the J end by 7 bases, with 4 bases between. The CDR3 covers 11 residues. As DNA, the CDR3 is TGTGCCAGCAGCTTAGCAGAAGAGCAGTACTTC. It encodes CASSLAEEQYF. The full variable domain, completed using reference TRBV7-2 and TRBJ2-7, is GAGVSQSPSNKVTEKGKDVELRCDPISGHTALYWYRQSLGQGLEFLIYFQGNSAPDKSGLPSDRFSAERTGGSVSTLTIQRTQQEDSAVYLCASSLAEEQYFGPGTRLTVT.

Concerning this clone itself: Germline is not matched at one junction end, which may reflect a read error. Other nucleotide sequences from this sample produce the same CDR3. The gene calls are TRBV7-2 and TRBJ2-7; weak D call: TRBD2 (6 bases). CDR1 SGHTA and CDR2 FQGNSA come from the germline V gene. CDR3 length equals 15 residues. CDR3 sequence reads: CASSLVRGPSYEQYF. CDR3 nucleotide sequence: TGCGCCAGCAGCTTAGTGCGGGGACCTTCCTACGAGCAGTACTTC.

This CDR3 reads CASSLAGSETQYF. CDR3 bases: TGTGCCAGCAGCTTAGCCGGCTCGGAGACCCAGTACTTC. V and J are TRBV7-6 and TRBJ2-5; D remains unclear. There are 13 residues in the CDR3. CDR1 is SGHVS, CDR2 FNYEAQ, per germline. Trimming left V 0 bases short and J 5 bases short, with 7 bases between.

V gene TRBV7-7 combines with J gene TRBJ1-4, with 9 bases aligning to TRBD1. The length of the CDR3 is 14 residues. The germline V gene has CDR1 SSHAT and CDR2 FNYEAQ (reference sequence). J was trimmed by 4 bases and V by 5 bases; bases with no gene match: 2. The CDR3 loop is CASSRDRDNEKLFF. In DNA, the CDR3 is TGTGCCAGCAGCCGGGACAGGGATAATGAAAAACTGTTTTTT.

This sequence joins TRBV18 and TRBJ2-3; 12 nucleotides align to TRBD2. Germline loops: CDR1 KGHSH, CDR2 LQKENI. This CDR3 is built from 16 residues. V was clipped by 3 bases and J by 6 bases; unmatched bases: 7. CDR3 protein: CASSPKLAGGSDTQYF. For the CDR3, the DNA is TGTGCCAGCTCACCTAAACTAGCGGGGGGTTCGGATACGCAGTATTTT. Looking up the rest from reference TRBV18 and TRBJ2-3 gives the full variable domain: NAGVMQNPRHLVRRRGQEARLRCSPMKGHSHVYWYRQLPEEGLKFMVYLQKENIIDESGMPKERFSAEFPKEGPSILRIQQVVRGDSAAYFCASSPKLAGGSDTQYFGPGTRLTVL.

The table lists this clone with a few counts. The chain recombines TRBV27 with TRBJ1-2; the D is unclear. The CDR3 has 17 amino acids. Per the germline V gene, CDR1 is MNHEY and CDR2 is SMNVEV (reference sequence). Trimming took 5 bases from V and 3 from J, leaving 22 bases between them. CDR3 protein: CASSPSWQALIYYGYTF. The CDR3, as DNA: TGTGCCAGCAGTCCCTCCTGGCAGGCTTTAATTTACTATGGCTACACCTTC.

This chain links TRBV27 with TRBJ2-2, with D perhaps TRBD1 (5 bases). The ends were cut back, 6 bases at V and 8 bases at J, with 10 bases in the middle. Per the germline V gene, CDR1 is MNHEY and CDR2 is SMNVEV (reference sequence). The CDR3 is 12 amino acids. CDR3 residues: CASSRTPGELFF. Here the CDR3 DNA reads TGTGCCAGCAGCCGGACACCAGGGGAGCTGTTTTTT.

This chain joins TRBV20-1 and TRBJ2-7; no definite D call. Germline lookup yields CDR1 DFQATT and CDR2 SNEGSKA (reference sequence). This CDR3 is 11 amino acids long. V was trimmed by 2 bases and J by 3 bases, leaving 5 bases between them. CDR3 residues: CSARRIYEQYF. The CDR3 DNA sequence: TGCAGTGCTAGACGGATCTACGAGCAGTACTTC.

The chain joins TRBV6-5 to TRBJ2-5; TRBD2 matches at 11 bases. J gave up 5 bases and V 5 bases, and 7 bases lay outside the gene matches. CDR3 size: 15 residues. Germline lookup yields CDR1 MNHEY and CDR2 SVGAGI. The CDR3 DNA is TGTGCCAGCAGTCGTAGCGGGGGGGCTAGGGAGACCCAGTACTTC. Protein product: CASSRSGGARETQYF.

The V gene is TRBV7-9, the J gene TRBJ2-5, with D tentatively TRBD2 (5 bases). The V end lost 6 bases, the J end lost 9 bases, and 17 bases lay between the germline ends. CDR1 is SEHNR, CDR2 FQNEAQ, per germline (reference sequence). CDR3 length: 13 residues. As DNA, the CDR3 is TGTGCCAGCAGTCGCGGTGGGTGGGAGCCCCAGTACTTC. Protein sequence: CASSRGGWEPQYF.

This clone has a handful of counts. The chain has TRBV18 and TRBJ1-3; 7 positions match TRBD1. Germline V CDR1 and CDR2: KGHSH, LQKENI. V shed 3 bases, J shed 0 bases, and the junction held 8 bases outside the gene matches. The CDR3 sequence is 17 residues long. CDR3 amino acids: CASSPVIQGSSGNTIYF. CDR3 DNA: TGTGCCAGCTCACCGGTAATACAGGGGAGCTCTGGAAACACCATATATTTT.

CDR3 bases: TGTGCCAGCAGCAGTCAAGGGGTAATGAGCTACGAGCAGTACTTC. It yields the protein CASSSQGVMSYEQYF. The J gene is TRBJ2-7, the V gene TRBV11-1, with D perhaps TRBD1 (5 bases). Germline-derived CDR1 and CDR2 are SGHAT and FQDESV (reference sequence). This CDR3 contains 15 residues. Trimming left V 5 bases short and J 3 bases short, with 17 bases between.

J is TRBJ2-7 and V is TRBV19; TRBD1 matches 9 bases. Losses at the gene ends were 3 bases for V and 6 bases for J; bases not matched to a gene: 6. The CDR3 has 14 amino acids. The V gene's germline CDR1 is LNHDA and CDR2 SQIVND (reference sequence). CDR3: CASSIRDREGEQYF. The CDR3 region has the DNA TGTGCCAGTAGTATCCGGGACAGGGAAGGCGAGCAGTACTTC. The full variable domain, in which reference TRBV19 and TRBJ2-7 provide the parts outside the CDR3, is DGGITQSPKYLFRKEGQNVTLSCEQNLNHDAMYWYRQDPGQGLRLIYYSQIVNDFQKGDIAEGYSVSREKKESFPLTVTSAQKNPTAFYLCASSIRDREGEQYFGPGTRLTVT.

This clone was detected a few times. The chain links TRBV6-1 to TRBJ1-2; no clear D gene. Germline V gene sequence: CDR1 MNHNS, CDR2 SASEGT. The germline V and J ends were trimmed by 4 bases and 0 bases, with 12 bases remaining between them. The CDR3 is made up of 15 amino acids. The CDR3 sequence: CASSAVHGANYGYTF. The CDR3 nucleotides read TGTGCCAGCAGTGCCGTACATGGAGCTAACTATGGCTACACCTTC.

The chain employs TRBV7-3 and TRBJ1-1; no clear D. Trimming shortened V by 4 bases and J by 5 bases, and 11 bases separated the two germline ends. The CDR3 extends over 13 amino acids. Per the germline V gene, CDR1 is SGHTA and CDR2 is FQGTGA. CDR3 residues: CASSSSMGTEAFF. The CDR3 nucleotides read TGTGCCAGCAGCTCCTCGATGGGTACTGAAGCTTTCTTT.